The TCR beta chain described here comes from a study of OX40 agonist ivuxolimab in advanced cancers. Sequenced by immunoSEQ multiplex PCR; TCRdb stores in-frame clones only, minus some. The sample has 55,000 to 70,000 clones, approximately 84% seen once; the top ten hold 4% to 6%. Trimming stripped 5 bases from V and 2 bases from J, with 13 bases between. The CDR3 loop spans 15 amino acids. Germline loops: CDR1 LNHDA, CDR2 SQIVND (reference sequence). The TCR comes from an adult with an advanced solid tumor such as melanoma, head and neck, liver or kidney cancer. This chain links TRBV19 with TRBJ2-1; a weak D match, TRBD1 (5 bases). Source: CD4+ or CD8+ T cells sorted from blood, taken in a trial of the OX40 agonist ivuxolimab. The CDR3, as DNA: TGTGCCAGTAGTCCGGACCTAGGGGCCTACAATGAGCAGTTCTTC. Translated: CASSPDLGAYNEQFF.